These 25 T cell receptor beta chains were sequenced from one sample in a study of identical twins. From the 5' RACE reads, TCRdb called clonotypes with MiXCR, one entry per CDR3 protein. The sample holds over 500,000 distinct CDR3 sequences, roughly 21% seen once. The same specimen was also included in a second study, on T cells expressing NK-cell markers.

The specimen was CD4+ T cells sorted from blood. Source of these receptors: a woman aged 18-29 years in good health.

V and J are TRBV24-1 and TRBJ2-6, with 7 bases aligning to TRBD2. The CDR3 extends over 20 amino acids. The V segment lost 5 bases and the J segment 5 bases; nucleotides outside the gene matches: 20. Germline lookup yields CDR1 KGHDR and CDR2 SFDVKD. The CDR3 DNA sequence: TGTGCCACCAGTGCCCCTCGGGGGGTAGGGGCCGGACGCTGGGCCAACGTCCTGACTTTC. Its protein product is CATSAPRGVGAGRWANVLTF.

This clonotype was seen many times. The chain has TRBV12-3 or TRBV12-4 and TRBJ2-1; 7 nucleotides line up with TRBD2. Trimming at V came to 4 bases and at J to 5 bases, leaving 11 bases not matched to a gene. CDR3 size: 16 residues. Written as DNA, the CDR3 is TGTGCCAGCAGTTCTGCCTTTGTGGGAGGGGACAATGAGCAGTTCTTC. Protein product: CASSSAFVGGDNEQFF.

There are many counts of this clonotype. J is TRBJ1-2 and V is TRBV20-1, with D possibly being TRBD1 (6 bases). Germline V gives CDR1 DFQATT, CDR2 SNEGSKA (reference sequence). The V end lost 4 bases, the J end lost 2 bases, and 14 bases lay between the germline ends. The CDR3 length is 14 residues. This CDR3 is CSATWGGLNYGYTF. CDR3 nucleotides: TGCAGTGCTACTTGGGGGGGCCTAAACTATGGCTACACCTTC.

The CDR3 sequence is CASSQDLLAGVTGELFF. The DNA for the CDR3 is TGCGCCAGCAGCCAAGACCTACTAGCGGGAGTCACCGGGGAGCTGTTTTTT. V usage is TRBV4-3 and J usage is TRBJ2-2; 11 positions agree with TRBD2. This CDR3 comprises 17 residues. Germline-derived CDR1 and CDR2 are LGHNA and YSLEER. With 0 bases clipped from V and 4 bases from J, the junction kept 4 bases outside the gene matches.

This clonotype was recorded a few times. V usage is TRBV11-2 and J usage is TRBJ2-3; 10 nucleotides match TRBD1. Trimming at V came to 5 bases and at J to 2 bases, leaving 19 bases not matched to a gene. Germline V CDR1 and CDR2: SGHAT, FQNNGV. This CDR3 spans 20 amino acids. The DNA of the CDR3 is TGTGCCAGCAGCAGACCACCGGGACAGGGGACCGCCAACAACACAGATACGCAGTATTTT. Protein product: CASSRPPGQGTANNTDTQYF.

This clonotype was seen a few times. V is TRBV5-5 and J is TRBJ1-1; 12 positions agree with TRBD1. Losses at the gene ends were 0 bases for V and 5 bases for J; bases not matched to a gene: 8. CDR1 SGHKS and CDR2 YYEKEE come from the germline V gene (reference sequence). This CDR3 spans 17 amino acids. The CDR3 region is CASSLAGVGQGATEAFF. In DNA, the CDR3 is TGTGCCAGCAGCTTGGCCGGAGTGGGACAGGGGGCTACTGAAGCTTTCTTT.

V and J are TRBV5-6 and TRBJ2-2, with TRBD2 as a possible D gene (5 bases). Trimming took off 4 bases at V and 7 bases at J, with 17 bases between the two ends. The CDR3 contains 15 residues. Germline V gene data show CDR1 as SGHDT and CDR2 as YYEEEE. The DNA for the CDR3 is TGTGCCAGCAGCCCTCCTGGGAGTACGGGCGGGGAGCTGTTTTTT. This encodes CASSPPGSTGGELFF.

This clonotype was recorded a few times. CDR3 residues: CSARDPREARFSGNTIYF. For the CDR3, the DNA is TGCAGTGCTAGAGATCCAAGGGAGGCCCGATTCTCTGGAAACACCATATATTTT. The chain employs TRBV20-1 and TRBJ1-3; D uncertain. The CDR3 is made up of 18 amino acids. V lost 0 bases, J lost 0 bases, and 18 bases lay in between. The V gene's germline CDR1 is DFQATT and CDR2 SNEGSKA (reference sequence).

This clonotype appeared many times. The V call is TRBV5-1, the J call TRBJ2-1; 12 bases line up with TRBD2. Germline CDR1 SGHRS, CDR2 YFSETQ. CDR3 length equals 16 residues. The ends lost 4 bases at V and 4 bases at J; junction bases unmatched: 6. CDR3: CASSTTSGGMYNEQFF. The DNA for the CDR3 is TGCGCCAGCAGCACCACTAGCGGGGGGATGTACAATGAGCAGTTCTTC.

This clonotype was observed at least ten times. This chain links TRBV5-1 with TRBJ2-1; D gene uncertain. Germline CDR1 and CDR2: SGHRS and YFSETQ. CDR3 length: 13 residues. With 5 bases removed from V and 6 bases from J, the gap between germline ends came to 12 bases. CDR3 loop: CASRERRSNEQFF. CDR3 coding DNA: TGCGCCAGCAGGGAGCGACGAAGCAATGAGCAGTTCTTC.

This clonotype showed up just a few times. V is TRBV5-1 and J is TRBJ2-7, with D perhaps TRBD1 (5 bases). CDR1 and CDR2 (germline): SGHRS, YFSETQ. The CDR3 covers 13 residues. Deletions cut 2 bases from V and 5 bases from J, with 11 bases between. The CDR3 reads CASSFGRVDEQYF. In DNA, the CDR3 is TGCGCCAGCAGCTTCGGCAGGGTGGACGAGCAGTACTTC. The full variable domain, in which reference TRBV5-1 and TRBJ2-7 provide the parts outside the CDR3, is KAGVTQTPRYLIKTRGQQVTLSCSPISGHRSVSWYQQTPGQGLQFLFEYFSETQRNKGNFPGRFSGRQFSNSRSEMNVSTLELGDSALYLCASSFGRVDEQYFGPGTRLTVT.

The V and J genes are TRBV20-1 and TRBJ2-7; weak D call: TRBD2 (5 bases). Germline V gene sequence: CDR1 DFQATT, CDR2 SNEGSKA (reference sequence). V lost 3 bases, J lost 1 base, and 10 bases lay in between. The CDR3 loop spans 13 amino acids. This CDR3 reads CSASLGGSYEQYF. Written as DNA, the CDR3 is TGCAGTGCTAGTTTAGGCGGGTCCTACGAGCAGTACTTC.

This rearrangement joins TRBV2 to TRBJ2-7, with TRBD2 matching 7 bases. J lost 4 bases, V lost 6 bases, and 9 bases had no gene match. CDR3 length: 14 residues. The V gene's germline CDR1 is SNHLY and CDR2 FYNNEI. Here the CDR3 DNA reads TGTGCCAGCAGCTCTAGCGGTCCCCCTTACGAGCAGTACTTC. Protein product: CASSSSGPPYEQYF.

The chain links TRBV12-3 or TRBV12-4 to TRBJ1-1, with 8 nucleotides matching TRBD1. The trim removed 6 bases at V and 5 bases at J, leaving 8 bases unmatched. CDR3 length: 14 amino acids. CDR3 loop: CASRRTGRETEAFF. CDR3 DNA sequence: TGTGCCAGCAGGAGGACAGGGAGGGAGACTGAAGCTTTCTTT.

The chain employs TRBV10-3 and TRBJ2-7; D possibly corresponds to TRBD1 (7 bases). This CDR3 contains 15 residues. V lost 9 bases to trimming and J lost 2 bases, with 20 bases between them. Germline V gene data show CDR1 as ENHRY and CDR2 as SYGVKD. The CDR3 sequence is CAIGGGGRSAYEQYF. The CDR3 coding sequence is TGTGCCATTGGCGGAGGGGGCCGGTCAGCCTACGAGCAGTACTTC.

The chain uses TRBV3-1 and TRBJ1-2; D unresolved. CDR3 length: 15 residues. V was trimmed by 1 base and J by 3 bases, leaving 12 bases between them. The V gene's germline CDR1 is LGHDT and CDR2 YNNKEL (reference sequence). CDR3 in amino acids: CASSQGVGRYYGYTF. CDR3 in DNA: TGTGCCAGCAGCCAAGGAGTCGGCAGGTACTATGGCTACACCTTC. Using reference TRBV3-1 and TRBJ1-2 for the parts outside the CDR3, the full variable domain is DTAVSQTPKYLVTQMGNDKSIKCEQNLGHDTMYWYKQDSKKFLKIMFSYNNKELIINETVPNRFSPKSPDKAHLNLHINSLELGDSAVYFCASSQGVGRYYGYTFGSGTRLTVV.

This clonotype occurred a few times. The CDR3 loop reads CASSQHKSFERITDTQYF. DNA for the CDR3: TGTGCCAGCAGCCAACATAAGAGTTTTGAGCGGATCACAGATACGCAGTATTTT. The rearrangement uses TRBV4-2 and TRBJ2-3; possibly TRBD2 for D (5 bases). CDR3 length: 18 amino acids. V lost 2 bases and J 2 bases, leaving 20 bases between the germline ends. Germline CDR1 is LGHNA and CDR2 is YNFKEQ.

The chain links TRBV20-1 to TRBJ1-5; a weak D match, TRBD1 (5 bases). The CDR3 contains 14 residues. The germline gives CDR1 DFQATT, CDR2 SNEGSKA (reference sequence). The germline V and J ends were trimmed by 3 bases and 9 bases, with 18 bases remaining between them. Here the CDR3 reads CSASGTTLPSPQHF. Here the CDR3 DNA reads TGCAGTGCTAGCGGGACTACGTTGCCATCGCCCCAGCATTTT.

This clonotype was picked up a small number of times. V gene TRBV6-2 or TRBV6-3 combines with J gene TRBJ1-1; D remains ambiguous. The CDR3 is 12 amino acids. The V gene's germline CDR1 is MNHEY and CDR2 SVGEGT. V lost 8 bases and J lost 4, with 11 bases in between. The CDR3 spells CASGVARTEAFF. CDR3 coding DNA: TGTGCCAGCGGAGTGGCACGCACTGAAGCTTTCTTT.

This clonotype was seen a few times. The chain carries TRBV4-3 and TRBJ2-7; TRBD2 matches 7 bases. Per germline, CDR1 LGHNA and CDR2 YSLEER. CDR3 size: 18 residues. Germline trimming cut 0 bases from V and 0 bases from J; bases unmatched to any gene: 11. CDR3 in amino acids: CASSQELRREFLSYEQYF. As DNA, the CDR3 is TGCGCCAGCAGCCAAGAGCTCAGGCGGGAGTTCCTCTCCTACGAGCAGTACTTC.

CDR3 loop: CASSYSKLPYNEQFF. The CDR3 DNA reads TGTGCCAGCAGTTACTCGAAACTACCATACAATGAGCAGTTCTTC. The chain uses TRBV6-5 and TRBJ2-1; D remains ambiguous. Germline loops: CDR1 MNHEY, CDR2 SVGAGI. With 0 bases removed from V and 4 bases from J, the gap between germline ends came to 10 bases. This CDR3 spans 15 amino acids.

V is TRBV12-3 or TRBV12-4 and J is TRBJ1-6, with D possibly TRBD1 on 5 matching bases. Deletions cut 5 bases from V and 8 bases from J, with 10 bases between. This CDR3 has 13 amino acids. The DNA for the CDR3 is TGTGCCAGCAGTCCAGCGGGGGATTCACCCCTCCACTTT. Encoded protein: CASSPAGDSPLHF.

The chain employs TRBV12-3 or TRBV12-4 and TRBJ2-2; D unclear. The CDR3 runs to 15 residues. The germline V and J ends were trimmed by 2 bases and 5 bases, with 12 bases remaining between them. The CDR3 reads CASSLSSTTTGELFF. The CDR3 nucleotides read TGTGCCAGCAGTTTATCCAGCACCACAACCGGGGAGCTGTTTTTT.

This clonotype was counted a few times. The J gene is TRBJ2-3, the V gene TRBV20-1; 10 nucleotides agree with TRBD2. The trim removed 5 bases at V and 0 bases at J, leaving 8 bases unmatched. The CDR3 runs to 16 residues. Germline values: CDR1 DFQATT, CDR2 SNEGSKA (reference sequence). CDR3 loop: CSAPTSGTVSTDTQYF. CDR3 nucleotides: TGCAGTGCTCCCACTAGCGGGACTGTTAGCACAGATACGCAGTATTTT.

The J gene is TRBJ2-3, the V gene TRBV6-5, with 11 nucleotides matching TRBD2. This CDR3 is built from 15 residues. Germline V gives CDR1 MNHEY, CDR2 SVGAGI. V lost 6 bases to trimming and J lost 4 bases; unmatched junction nucleotides: 6. CDR3 coding DNA: TGTGCCAGCAGGTCCGGGACTAGCGGATCAGATACGCAGTATTTT. Its protein is CASRSGTSGSDTQYF.